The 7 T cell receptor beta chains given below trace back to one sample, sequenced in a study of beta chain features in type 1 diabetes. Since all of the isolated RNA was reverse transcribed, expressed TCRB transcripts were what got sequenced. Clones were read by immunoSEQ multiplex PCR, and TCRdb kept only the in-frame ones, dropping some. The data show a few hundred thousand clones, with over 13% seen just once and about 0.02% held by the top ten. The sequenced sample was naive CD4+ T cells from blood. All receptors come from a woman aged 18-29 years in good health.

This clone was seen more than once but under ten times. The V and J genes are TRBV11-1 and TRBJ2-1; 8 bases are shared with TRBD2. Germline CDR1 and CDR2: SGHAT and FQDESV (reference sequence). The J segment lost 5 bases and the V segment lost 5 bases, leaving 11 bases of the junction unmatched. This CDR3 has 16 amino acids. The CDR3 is CASSLLPSGLNNEQFF. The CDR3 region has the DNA TGTGCCAGCAGCCTCCTTCCTAGCGGGCTGAACAATGAGCAGTTCTTC.

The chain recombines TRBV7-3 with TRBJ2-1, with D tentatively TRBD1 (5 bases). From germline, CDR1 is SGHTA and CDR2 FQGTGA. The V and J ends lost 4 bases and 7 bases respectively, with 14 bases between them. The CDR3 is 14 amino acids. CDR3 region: CASSSGGAYNEQFF. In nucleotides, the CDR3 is TGTGCCAGCAGCTCCGGTGGGGCGTATAATGAGCAGTTCTTC.

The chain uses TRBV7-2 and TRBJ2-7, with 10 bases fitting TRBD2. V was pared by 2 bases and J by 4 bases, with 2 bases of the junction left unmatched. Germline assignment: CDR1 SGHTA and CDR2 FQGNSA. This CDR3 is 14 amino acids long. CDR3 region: CASSLLAGAYEQYF. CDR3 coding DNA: TGTGCCAGCAGCTTACTAGCGGGGGCATACGAGCAGTACTTC.

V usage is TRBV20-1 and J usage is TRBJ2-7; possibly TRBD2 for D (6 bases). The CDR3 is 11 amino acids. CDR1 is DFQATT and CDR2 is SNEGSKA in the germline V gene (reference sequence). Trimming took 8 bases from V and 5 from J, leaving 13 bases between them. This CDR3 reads CSHRRAHEQYF. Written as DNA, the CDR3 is TGCAGTCACAGGAGGGCCCACGAGCAGTACTTC.

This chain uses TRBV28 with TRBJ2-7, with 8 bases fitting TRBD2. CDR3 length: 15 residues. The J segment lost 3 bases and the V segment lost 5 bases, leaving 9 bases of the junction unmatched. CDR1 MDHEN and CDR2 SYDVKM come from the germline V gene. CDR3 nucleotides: TGTGCCAGCAGTCGTAATAGCGGGGTTGGCTACGAGCAGTACTTC. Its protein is CASSRNSGVGYEQYF.

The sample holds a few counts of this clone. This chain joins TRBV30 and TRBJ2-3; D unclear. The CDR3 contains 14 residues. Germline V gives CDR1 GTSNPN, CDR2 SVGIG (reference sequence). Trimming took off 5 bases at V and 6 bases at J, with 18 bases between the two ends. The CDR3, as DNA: TGTGCCTGGTGCCCTACATCGATCGGGGATACGCAGTATTTT. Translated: CAWCPTSIGDTQYF.

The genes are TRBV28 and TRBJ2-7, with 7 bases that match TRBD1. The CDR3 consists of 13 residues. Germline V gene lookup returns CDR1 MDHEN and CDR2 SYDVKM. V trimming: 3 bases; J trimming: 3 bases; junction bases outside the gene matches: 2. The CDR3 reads CASSLWDSYEQYF. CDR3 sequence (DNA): TGTGCCAGCAGTTTGTGGGACAGCTACGAGCAGTACTTC.